The clone carrying this T cell receptor beta chain was picked up a small number of times. The entry originates in a study of blood T cells in healthy people across ages. CDR1 and CDR2 (germline): DFQATT, SNEGSKA (reference sequence). CDR3 length: 12 residues. Trimming cost V 7 bases and J 9 bases, with 17 bases left between them. A second PCR of roughly 7 to 11 cycles used a sample-barcoded 5' primer and a J-beta primer mix. TCRdb ran MiXCR on the 5' RACE reads and lists one entry per CDR3 protein. Here the sample spans around 1,500,000 distinct CDR3 sequences, about 28% being singletons. V gene TRBV20-1 combines with J gene TRBJ2-3; D remains ambiguous. The sequenced sample was blood. This TCR was sampled from a young woman in good health. The CDR3 DNA sequence: TGCAGTGTTAGCTCCGGCGATGACACGCAGTATTTT. Translation: CSVSSGDDTQYF.